This is a list of T cell receptor beta chains from one sample in a study of shared clonotypes between healthy human individuals. Profiling relied on immunoSEQ multiplex PCR, and the TCRdb table lists in-frame clones only, not all of them. The sample lists fewer than 2.5 million clones, 80% to 95% occurring once. The sample consisted of naive CD4+ T cells from PBMCs. All receptors come from a man between 18 and 29 years old in good health. Some clones in this sample may be carry-over from other donors' samples. The CDR3 runs from the conserved cysteine through the conserved F or W. A D gene is named only where the DNA matches it firmly. Not all rows give a size; the values are once, few, many and, for expanded clones, a class.

TRBD1	-	TRBJ2-1	TRBV9	TGTGCCAGCACACCCAGGGGACAGGGGGCTATGGAGCAGTTCTTC	CASTPRGQGAMEQFF
TRBD1	-	TRBJ1-4	TRBV7-2	TGTGCCAGCACGACAGGGGGTCCTAATGAAAAACTGTTTTTT	CASTTGGPNEKLFF
-	-	TRBJ2-7	TRBV10-2	TGCGCCAGCAAGAGTCAGATTTTTAACGAGCAGTACTTC	CASKSQIFNEQYF
-	once	TRBJ2-5	TRBV5-1	TGCGCCAGCAGCTTGAATAAAGAGACCCAGTACTTC	CASSLNKETQYF
-	-	TRBJ1-1	TRBV28	TGTGCCAGCTCCCTAGGGGGGGCCATGAACACTGAAGCTTTCTTT	CASSLGGAMNTEAFF
-	-	TRBJ2-2	TRBV28	TGTGCCAGCAACCGTTATCCGGGGGAGACCGGGGAGCTGTTTTTT	CASNRYPGETGELFF
TRBD1	-	TRBJ2-7	TRBV6-6	TGTGCCAGCACCTTCGGACAGGGGTCCTACGAGCAGTACTTC	CASTFGQGSYEQYF
TRBD2	-	TRBJ2-1	TRBV11-2	TGTGCCAGCAGCCTGTGGCGGGAGGGCGAGCAGTTCTTC	CASSLWREGEQFF
TRBD1	-	TRBJ1-2	TRBV29-1	TGCAGCGTTGTGGGACAGGACTATGGCTACACCTTC	CSVVGQDYGYTF
-	-	TRBJ2-2	TRBV6-5	TGTGCCAGCAGTTACTCTCTTTCGGGAGTTTCCGGGGAGCTGTTTTTT	CASSYSLSGVSGELFF
TRBD2	-	TRBJ2-1	TRBV9	TGTGCCAGCACCCCGGGACTAGCGGGACTTGGGGAGCAGTTCTTC	CASTPGLAGLGEQFF
TRBD2	-	TRBJ2-1	TRBV7-2	TGTGCCAGCAGCCGGACTAGCGGGGACAATGAGCAGTTCTTC	CASSRTSGDNEQFF
-	-	TRBJ2-6	TRBV28	TGTGCCAGCAACGGGGGACAGAACAGGGTCCTGACTTTC	CASNGGQNRVLTF
-	-	TRBJ2-5	TRBV6-5	TGTGCCAGCAGTTACTCGAAGTACCAAGAGACCCAGTACTTC	CASSYSKYQETQYF
-	-	TRBJ2-1	TRBV15	TGTGCCACCAGCACAGGTTACAATGAGCAGTTCTTC	CATSTGYNEQFF
-	-	TRBJ2-7	TRBV6-1	TGTGCCAGCACCGGACAGTTATTCGAGCAGTACTTC	CASTGQLFEQYF
TRBD1	few	TRBJ1-5	TRBV9	TGTGCCAGCAGCCCATCGGGACAGGGTGATCAGCCCCAGCATTTT	CASSPSGQGDQPQHF
-	-	TRBJ1-5	TRBV19	TGTGCCAGTAGTATAGGGCGTAGCGGGAATAGCAATCAGCCCCAGCATTTT	CASSIGRSGNSNQPQHF
TRBD2	-	TRBJ2-1	TRBV7-3	TGTGCCAGCAGCACTTCCGGGACTACCAACAATGAGCAGTTCTTC	CASSTSGTTNNEQFF
-	-	TRBJ2-1	TRBV5-1	TGCGCCAGCAGCTTGGGTGCGGGGACATCCTACAATGAGCAGTTCTTC	CASSLGAGTSYNEQFF
TRBD2	-	TRBJ2-3	TRBV28	TGTGCCAGCAGTTACGGACTAGCGGGAGGGTCTACGCAGTATTTT	CASSYGLAGGSTQYF
TRBD1	-	TRBJ2-5	TRBV9	TGTGCCAGCAGCGTTCGGACAGGAGAGACCCAGTACTTC	CASSVRTGETQYF
-	once	TRBJ2-3	TRBV7-9	TGTGCCAGCAGCTTCATGGGAAATCCTAGCACAGATACGCAGTATTTT	CASSFMGNPSTDTQYF
-	-	TRBJ1-4	TRBV18	TGTGCCAGCTCACTCCGGGCGAGTGAAAAACTGTTTTTT	CASSLRASEKLFF
-	-	TRBJ2-7	TRBV2	TGTGCCAGCTCCCAGGCCCAGCGCGAGCAGTACTTC	CASSQAQREQYF
-	-	TRBJ1-1	TRBV7-2	TGTGCCAGCAGGAGACAGCCCAACACTGAAGCTTTCTTT	CASRRQPNTEAFF